One sample yielded the 32 T cell receptor beta chains listed below, sequenced in a study of cytomegalovirus exposure and HLA in healthy donors. 13 Jbeta primers and 60 Vbeta primers were used for the PCR. The assay was immunoSEQ multiplex PCR, and TCRdb's table has in-frame clones only and misses some. The sample has tens of thousands of clones; roughly four fifths are singletons. Sequencing was carried out using PBMCs. These receptors all come from a young man in good health and CMV-seronegative.

The rearrangement links TRBV30 to TRBJ2-3; TRBD2 is a possible D gene (5 bases). Germline loops: CDR1 GTSNPN, CDR2 SVGIG (reference sequence). Trimming took off 0 bases at V and 8 bases at J, with 24 bases between the two ends. The CDR3 consists of 17 residues. The DNA of the CDR3 is TGTGCCTGGAGTGTTGCAAGGACGTTCGAGGGTAGTGGTACGCAGTATTTT. Protein: CAWSVARTFEGSGTQYF.

The V call is TRBV6-5, the J call TRBJ2-1; TRBD2 aligns across 7 bases. The CDR3 spans 15 residues. CDR1 is MNHEY and CDR2 is SVGAGI in the germline V gene. The V and J ends lost 5 bases and 8 bases, in that order; junction bases with no gene match: 12. The CDR3 sequence is CASSPGGLQGDEQFF. Here the CDR3 DNA reads TGTGCCAGCAGTCCGGGGGGACTCCAAGGGGATGAGCAGTTCTTC.

V and J are TRBV2 and TRBJ1-6; TRBD1 is a possible D gene (5 bases). The CDR3 is made up of 18 amino acids. V dropped 5 bases and J dropped 7 bases, with 24 bases sitting between them. The germline V gene has CDR1 SNHLY and CDR2 FYNNEI. The CDR3 here is CASSLLLAAGMENSPLHF. The CDR3 DNA is TGTGCCAGCAGTTTACTCCTCGCTGCAGGGATGGAAAATTCACCCCTCCACTTT. Drawing the rest from reference TRBV2 and TRBJ1-6, the complete variable domain is EPEVTQTPSHQVTQMGQEVILRCVPISNHLYFYWYRQILGQKVEFLVSFYNNEISEKSEIFDDQFSVERPDGSNFTLKIRSTKLEDSAMYFCASSLLLAAGMENSPLHFGNGTRLTVT.

J is TRBJ2-5 and V is TRBV7-3, with D possibly being TRBD2 (5 bases). The germline CDR1 and CDR2 sequences are SGHTA and FQGTGA. Trimming removed 3 bases at V and 5 bases at J, with 16 bases between. The CDR3 spans 15 residues. The CDR3 DNA reads TGTGCCAGCAGCTTCACCCCGGGGAGTCAGGAGACCCAGTACTTC. Translation: CASSFTPGSQETQYF.

V usage is TRBV19 and J usage is TRBJ2-2; 13 bases map to TRBD2. V gave up 6 bases and J gave up 3 bases; unmatched junction bases: 4. Germline V CDR1 and CDR2: LNHDA, SQIVND (reference sequence). The CDR3 covers 16 residues. Here the CDR3 reads CASRQLAGGHTGELFF. The CDR3 DNA is TGTGCCAGTAGACAACTAGCGGGGGGGCACACCGGGGAGCTGTTTTTT.

This rearrangement joins TRBV7-2 to TRBJ1-5; D remains ambiguous. This CDR3 has 15 amino acids. Germline CDR1 SGHTA, CDR2 FQGNSA. Trimming took off 1 base at V and 3 bases at J, with 10 bases between the two ends. The CDR3 loop reads CASSLVLQDNQPQHF. DNA for the CDR3: TGTGCCAGCAGCTTAGTTCTCCAGGACAATCAGCCCCAGCATTTT.

V usage is TRBV6-1 and J usage is TRBJ1-1; no reliable D call. Trimming cost V 5 bases and J 0 bases, with 7 bases left between them. The CDR3 extends over 13 amino acids. In germline, CDR1 is MNHNS, CDR2 SASEGT. CDR3 amino acids: CASSSGLNTEAFF. As DNA, the CDR3 is TGTGCCAGCAGTTCGGGTCTGAACACTGAAGCTTTCTTT.

This sequence joins TRBV6-5 and TRBJ1-5, with TRBD1 identical over 7 bases. Germline CDR1 and CDR2: MNHEY and SVGAGI. With 0 bases clipped from V and 6 bases from J, the junction kept 2 bases outside the gene matches. The CDR3 totals 14 residues. The CDR3 coding sequence is TGTGCCAGCAGTTACTCCGACAGGGTTCAGCCCCAGCATTTT. The encoded protein is CASSYSDRVQPQHF.

The chain combines TRBV25-1 with TRBJ2-5; 7 bases agree with TRBD1. The trim removed 6 bases at V and 2 bases at J, leaving 6 bases unmatched. Germline-derived CDR1 and CDR2 are MGHDK and SYGVNS. CDR3 size: 14 residues. CDR3 residues: CASSSGTEQETQYF. CDR3 in DNA: TGTGCCAGCAGCTCCGGGACAGAGCAAGAGACCCAGTACTTC.

The V call is TRBV11-2, the J call TRBJ2-5; TRBD2 aligns across 9 bases. The germline CDR1 and CDR2 sequences are SGHAT and FQNNGV. V shed 5 bases, J shed 5 bases, and the junction held 15 bases outside the gene matches. The CDR3 sequence is 17 residues long. CDR3 amino acids: CASSKPRVAGVEETQYF. DNA of the CDR3: TGTGCCAGCAGCAAACCCCGGGTAGCGGGGGTCGAGGAGACCCAGTACTTC.

The V call is TRBV6-5, the J call TRBJ2-5, with D possibly matching TRBD2 (5 bases). This CDR3 has 11 amino acids. Germline V CDR1 and CDR2: MNHEY, SVGAGI. V gave up 1 base and J gave up 11 bases, with 8 bases separating them. The CDR3 protein is CASSYLWEQYF. CDR3 nucleotides: TGTGCCAGCAGTTACTTGTGGGAGCAGTACTTC.

The count of this clone is one. V is TRBV28 and J is TRBJ1-2; 9 bases align to TRBD1. Germline CDR1 is MDHEN and CDR2 is SYDVKM. V gave up 5 bases and J gave up 1 base; unmatched junction bases: 11. This CDR3 contains 17 residues. This CDR3 is CASSLQGQGANNYGYTF. As DNA, the CDR3 is TGTGCCAGCAGTCTACAGGGACAGGGAGCTAATAACTATGGCTACACCTTC.

In DNA, the CDR3 is TGTGCCAGCAGTTACAGGGACAGTTACAATGAGCAGTTCTTC. This codes for CASSYRDSYNEQFF. The chain uses TRBV6-6 and TRBJ2-1, with 7 positions matching TRBD1. The length of the CDR3 is 14 residues. Trimming cost V 2 bases and J 4 bases; bases outside gene matches: 2. Looked up from germline, CDR1 is MNHNY and CDR2 is SVGAGI (reference sequence).

The chain uses TRBV30 and TRBJ1-3; TRBD1 agrees at 9 bases. Germline loops: CDR1 GTSNPN, CDR2 SVGIG (reference sequence). Trimming at V came to 2 bases and at J to 4 bases, leaving 3 bases not matched to a gene. This CDR3 comprises 14 residues. The DNA of the CDR3 is TGTGCCTGGAGTAGGACAGGGGAAGGAAACACCATATATTTT. As protein: CAWSRTGEGNTIYF.

The genes are TRBV7-2 and TRBJ2-2; tentatively, D is TRBD2 (6 bases). The CDR3 is 15 amino acids. V lost 5 bases and J 0 bases, leaving 10 bases between the germline ends. Germline lookup yields CDR1 SGHTA and CDR2 FQGNSA. CDR3 coding DNA: TGTGCCAGCAGCCAACCGGGAGCGAACACCGGGGAGCTGTTTTTT. Its translation: CASSQPGANTGELFF.

The chain carries TRBV30 and TRBJ2-1, with 8 positions matching TRBD2. CDR1 is GTSNPN, CDR2 SVGIG, per germline (reference sequence). The V gene end was trimmed by 1 base and the J gene end by 10 bases; junction bases not matched to a gene: 3. The CDR3 loop spans 12 amino acids. The CDR3 DNA reads as TGTGCCTGGAGTGCGGTAGCGGGGGAGCAGTTCTTC. Protein: CAWSAVAGEQFF.

The V and J genes are TRBV10-1 and TRBJ2-5, with 7 bases lining up with TRBD1. CDR3 length: 16 amino acids. V shed 5 bases and J 1 base; nucleotides not matched to a gene: 10. Germline V gene data show CDR1 as WNHNN and CDR2 as SYGVQD (reference sequence). The CDR3 here is CASSLTGVWVQETQYF. CDR3 DNA sequence: TGCGCCAGCAGTCTCACAGGGGTTTGGGTCCAAGAGACCCAGTACTTC.

The chain has TRBV2 and TRBJ2-7; D is possibly TRBD1 (6 bases). Germline CDR1 SNHLY, CDR2 FYNNEI. V lost 6 bases, J lost 2 bases, and 11 bases lay in between. The CDR3 has 13 residues. Here the CDR3 DNA reads TGTGCCAGCAGGGGGGACAAGACCTACGAGCAGTACTTC. Residues: CASRGDKTYEQYF.

This chain uses TRBV5-1 with TRBJ2-1; TRBD2 agrees at 9 bases. V gave up 3 bases and J gave up 5 bases; unmatched junction bases: 6. Germline values: CDR1 SGHRS, CDR2 YFSETQ. There are 15 residues in the CDR3. The CDR3 reads CASSSGTSTHNEQFF. The CDR3 DNA reads TGCGCCAGCAGCTCCGGGACTAGCACGCACAATGAGCAGTTCTTC.

This sequence joins TRBV9 and TRBJ2-5, with 8 bases matching TRBD1. The J segment lost 4 bases and the V segment lost 0 bases, leaving 2 bases of the junction unmatched. Germline loops: CDR1 SGDLS, CDR2 YYNGEE. This CDR3 has 14 residues. The chain's CDR3 is CASSVGQGAETQYF. The CDR3 region has the DNA TGTGCCAGCAGCGTAGGCCAGGGGGCAGAGACCCAGTACTTC.

In its sample, this clone was seen once. This chain joins TRBV9 and TRBJ2-7, with D unresolved. CDR1 is SGDLS and CDR2 is YYNGEE in the germline V gene. This CDR3 spans 13 amino acids. Trimming pared 3 bases from V and 6 bases from J, leaving 13 bases between. CDR3 coding DNA: TGTGCCAGCAGCGCCCTAGACCTGGGCGAGCAGTACTTC. Its protein product is CASSALDLGEQYF.

The J gene is TRBJ1-2, the V gene TRBV5-8; D might be TRBD1 (6 bases). The CDR3 has 14 amino acids. Germline assignment: CDR1 SGHTS and CDR2 YDEGEE. V was shortened by 4 bases and J by 3 bases, with 13 bases between the two germline ends. The CDR3 sequence: CASSQGQAYYGYTF. CDR3 DNA sequence: TGTGCCAGCAGCCAGGGACAAGCGTACTATGGCTACACCTTC.

The V call is TRBV7-3, the J call TRBJ2-1; 10 bases match TRBD2. The CDR3 covers 16 residues. V lost 4 bases, J lost 10 bases, and 13 bases stayed unmatched. Germline-derived CDR1 and CDR2 are SGHTA and FQGTGA. CDR3 DNA sequence: TGTGCCAGCAGCTACTCTCGGGCTAGCGGGAGAGGGGAGCAGTTCTTC. Translation gives CASSYSRASGRGEQFF.

This clone was seen only a few times. The DNA of the CDR3 is TGCGCCAGCAGCCCGGGGACAGGGTTTGACGAGCAGTACTTC. Residues: CASSPGTGFDEQYF. The chain employs TRBV5-1 and TRBJ2-7; 9 bases are a match to TRBD1. CDR3 size: 14 residues. Germline values: CDR1 SGHRS, CDR2 YFSETQ. V shed 4 bases and J 5 bases; nucleotides not matched to a gene: 7.

The chain combines TRBV14 with TRBJ2-7; D remains ambiguous. The germline V gene encodes CDR1 SGHDN and CDR2 FVKESK. CDR3 length: 14 amino acids. The V end lost 2 bases, the J end lost 0 bases, and 8 bases lay between the germline ends. Here the CDR3 reads CASSQLISSYEQYF. CDR3 in DNA: TGTGCCAGCAGCCAATTGATTAGCTCCTACGAGCAGTACTTC.

This rearrangement joins TRBV7-2 to TRBJ1-5; 7 positions match TRBD1. Losses at the gene ends were 5 bases for V and 8 bases for J; bases not matched to a gene: 12. This CDR3 comprises 15 residues. CDR1 and CDR2 from the germline V gene are SGHTA and FQGNSA. CDR3 region: CASSRGDSSTEPQHF. The CDR3 nucleotides read TGTGCCAGCAGCCGAGGGGACAGCTCAACGGAGCCCCAGCATTTT. Full variable domain (missing parts from reference TRBV7-2 and TRBJ1-5): GAGVSQSPSNKVTEKGKDVELRCDPISGHTALYWYRQSLGQGLEFLIYFQGNSAPDKSGLPSDRFSAERTGGSVSTLTIQRTQQEDSAVYLCASSRGDSSTEPQHFGDGTRLSIL.

The V call is TRBV5-1, the J call TRBJ1-5; D unclear. CDR3 length: 13 amino acids. CDR1 is SGHRS and CDR2 is YFSETQ in the germline V gene. V was cut by 4 bases and J by 5 bases, with 10 bases left in between. The CDR3 region is CASSPGGDQPQHF. The CDR3 nucleotides are TGCGCCAGCAGCCCGGGAGGTGATCAGCCCCAGCATTTT.

Remarks on this clone: Other DNA sequences in this specimen translate into the identical CDR3. This chain links TRBV30 with TRBJ1-1; D is uncertain. Trimming cost V 1 base and J 6 bases, with 9 bases left between them. Germline CDR1 GTSNPN, CDR2 SVGIG (reference sequence). The CDR3 covers 12 residues. The CDR3 reads CAWSGATSEAFF. The CDR3 DNA follows: TGTGCCTGGAGTGGGGCCACGTCTGAAGCTTTCTTT. Based on the CDR3 plus reference TRBV30 and TRBJ1-1, the full variable domain is SQTIHQWPATLVQPVGSPLSLECTVEGTSNPNLYWYRQAAGRGLQLLFYSVGIGQISSEVPQNLSASRPQDRQFILSSKKLLLSDSGFYLCAWSGATSEAFFGQGTRLTVV.

J is TRBJ2-7 and V is TRBV5-6; TRBD2 might be the D (5 bases). There are 14 residues in the CDR3. Germline CDR1 and CDR2: SGHDT and YYEEEE. Trimming shortened V by 7 bases and J by 2 bases, and 16 bases separated the two germline ends. CDR3 bases: TGTGCCAGCGGGAGAGGGAATAGACCCTACGAGCAGTACTTC. Its translation: CASGRGNRPYEQYF. The full variable domain, its missing parts supplied by reference TRBV5-6 and TRBJ2-7, is DAGVTQSPTHLIKTRGQQVTLRCSPKSGHDTVSWYQQALGQGPQFIFQYYEEEERQRGNFPDRFSGHQFPNYSSELNVNALLLGDSALYLCASGRGNRPYEQYFGPGTRLTVT.

CDR3 loop: CASSPRQGGGEKLFF. DNA for the CDR3: TGTGCCAGCTCACCCCGGCAGGGCGGAGGGGAAAAACTGTTTTTT. The rearrangement links TRBV18 to TRBJ1-4; TRBD1 is a possible D gene (5 bases). The ends were cut back, 3 bases at V and 8 bases at J, with 16 bases in the middle. The germline CDR1 and CDR2 sequences are KGHSH and LQKENI. The CDR3 covers 15 residues.

This clone was seen just once. The chain is built from TRBV7-8 and TRBJ1-5; maybe TRBD1 (6 bases). The CDR3 has 15 residues. V was trimmed by 5 bases and J by 4 bases, leaving 15 bases between them. The germline V gene has CDR1 SGHVS and CDR2 FQNEAQ. The CDR3 DNA is TGTGCCAGCAGCCCCCGACGGACAGCGAATCAGCCCCAGCATTTT. Protein sequence: CASSPRRTANQPQHF.

V is TRBV5-1 and J is TRBJ2-7, with D unclear. The V and J ends lost 1 base and 2 bases respectively, with 4 bases between them. Germline V lookup: CDR1 SGHRS, CDR2 YFSETQ. The CDR3 has 12 residues. CDR3 coding DNA: TGCGCCAGCAGCTTGTCTACCTACGAGCAGTACTTC. Its protein is CASSLSTYEQYF.